A single sample is the source of the 32 T cell receptor beta chains below, sequenced in a study of shared clonotypes between healthy human individuals. The assay was immunoSEQ multiplex PCR, and TCRdb's table has in-frame clones only and misses some. There are 2 million to 2.5 million clones in the sample; around 95% occur only once, and 0.1% to 0.15% lies in the top ten. Sequenced material: naive CD4+ T cells sorted from blood. Subset: CD45RA+ positively selected. The receptors shown here come from a man aged 18 to 29 in good health.

The chain links TRBV5-1 to TRBJ1-4, with TRBD1 matching 7 bases. The CDR3 length is 13 residues. Per germline, CDR1 SGHRS and CDR2 YFSETQ. With V trimmed by 4 bases and J by 8 bases, 5 bases remained unmatched. CDR3 coding DNA: TGCGCCAGCAGCCAGGGGGTACGGGAAAAACTGTTTTTT. This gives the protein CASSQGVREKLFF.

For the CDR3, the DNA is TGCGCCAGCAGTGAGGGCGGCCGGGGGGACACTGAAGCTTTCTTT. It translates to CASSEGGRGDTEAFF. V is TRBV10-1 and J is TRBJ1-1, with a possible D match to TRBD1 (5 bases). This CDR3 spans 15 amino acids. V gave up 2 bases and J gave up 3 bases, with 13 bases separating them. Germline V gives CDR1 WNHNN, CDR2 SYGVQD (reference sequence).

This clone is a singleton in its sample. The rearrangement links TRBV5-1 to TRBJ2-6; a possible D gene is TRBD1 (6 bases). The CDR3 has 16 residues. Germline V lookup: CDR1 SGHRS, CDR2 YFSETQ. V lost 1 base and J lost 4, with 12 bases in between. The CDR3 DNA follows: TGCGCCAGCAGCTTGTCGACAGGCCCCGGGGCCAACGTCCTGACTTTC. Translated: CASSLSTGPGANVLTF.

As to this clone: Distinct nucleotide sequences in the sample also encode this CDR3. The chain recombines TRBV5-1 with TRBJ2-7; 8 bases fit TRBD1. CDR3 size: 13 residues. Per the germline V gene, CDR1 is SGHRS and CDR2 is YFSETQ. Trimming removed 4 bases from V and 5 bases from J; junction bases left unmatched: 5. The CDR3 nucleotides read TGCGCCAGCAGCCTGGACAGGGTCAACGAGCAGTACTTC. As protein: CASSLDRVNEQYF. Variable domain in full (rest from reference TRBV5-1 and TRBJ2-7): KAGVTQTPRYLIKTRGQQVTLSCSPISGHRSVSWYQQTPGQGLQFLFEYFSETQRNKGNFPGRFSGRQFSNSRSEMNVSTLELGDSALYLCASSLDRVNEQYFGPGTRLTVT.

The CDR3 sequence: CASSEAPGRGYTF. The CDR3 coding sequence is TGTGCCAGCAGTGAAGCGCCGGGGAGGGGCTACACCTTC. The rearrangement uses TRBV6-1 and TRBJ1-2, with D unclear. Germline CDR1 is MNHNS and CDR2 is SASEGT. V was shortened by 0 bases and J by 8 bases, with 10 bases between the two germline ends. The CDR3 consists of 13 residues.

The chain couples TRBV28 to TRBJ2-2, with TRBD2 identical over 12 bases. Germline V gene data show CDR1 as MDHEN and CDR2 as SYDVKM. The CDR3 runs to 14 residues. Unmatched junction bases numbered 2, after V lost 4 bases and J lost 8 bases. The CDR3 region has the DNA TGTGCCAGCAGTTCAGGACTAGCGGGGGGGGAGCTGTTTTTT. Protein: CASSSGLAGGELFF.

The chain carries TRBV27 and TRBJ2-7, with TRBD2 identical over 12 bases. V trimming: 5 bases; J trimming: 0 bases; junction bases outside the gene matches: 11. Germline V lookup: CDR1 MNHEY, CDR2 SMNVEV (reference sequence). This CDR3 region has 18 residues. As DNA, the CDR3 is TGTGCCAGCAGTGGTGGACTAGCGGGGCGCCCAAGCTCCTACGAGCAGTACTTC. It codes for CASSGGLAGRPSSYEQYF.

As to this clone: The sample holds other DNA sequences that translate to the same CDR3. The rearrangement uses TRBV5-1 and TRBJ1-5; possible D gene TRBD1, 5 bases. The CDR3 runs to 15 residues. The germline gives CDR1 SGHRS, CDR2 YFSETQ. The V gene lost 2 bases and the J gene lost 0 bases, with 9 bases spanning the gap. The CDR3 loop reads CASSLEGNSNQPQHF. Here the CDR3 DNA reads TGCGCCAGCAGCTTAGAGGGGAATAGCAATCAGCCCCAGCATTTT.

The rearrangement joins TRBV5-8 to TRBJ1-2; possible D gene TRBD1, 6 bases. Trimming cost V 7 bases and J 4 bases, with 17 bases left between them. The germline V gene encodes CDR1 SGHTS and CDR2 YDEGEE. The CDR3 extends over 14 amino acids. The CDR3 DNA sequence: TGTGCCAGCGGGATACAGGGACTCGGCTATGGCTACACCTTC. Protein sequence: CASGIQGLGYGYTF.

The chain carries TRBV30 and TRBJ2-3; D is unresolved. The V gene lost 3 bases and the J gene lost 0 bases, with 7 bases spanning the gap. This CDR3 comprises 13 residues. Germline assignment: CDR1 GTSNPN and CDR2 SVGIG (reference sequence). CDR3 sequence reads: CAWRAASTDTQYF. CDR3 bases: TGTGCCTGGAGGGCAGCCAGCACAGATACGCAGTATTTT.

DNA for the CDR3: TGCGCCAGCAGCTTGGGACTTACCGGGACAGGGGGGAGCTCCTATAATTCACCCCTCCACTTT. Encoded protein: CASSLGLTGTGGSSYNSPLHF. V usage is TRBV5-1 and J usage is TRBJ1-6, with 11 bases aligning to TRBD1. CDR3 length: 21 amino acids. Per the germline V gene, CDR1 is SGHRS and CDR2 is YFSETQ. The V segment lost 0 bases and the J segment 0 bases; nucleotides outside the gene matches: 11. Based on the CDR3 plus reference TRBV5-1 and TRBJ1-6, the full variable domain is KAGVTQTPRYLIKTRGQQVTLSCSPISGHRSVSWYQQTPGQGLQFLFEYFSETQRNKGNFPGRFSGRQFSNSRSEMNVSTLELGDSALYLCASSLGLTGTGGSSYNSPLHFGNGTRLTVT.

V usage is TRBV5-4 and J usage is TRBJ1-1; weak D call: TRBD1 (6 bases). Germline CDR1 SGHNT, CDR2 YYREEE (reference sequence). The CDR3 runs 14 residues. The V end was cut by 4 bases, the J end by 2 bases, with 12 bases between. CDR3 DNA: TGTGCCAGCAGCGCCAAAGGGGGAAACACTGAAGCTTTCTTT. It yields the protein CASSAKGGNTEAFF.

The V call is TRBV5-6, the J call TRBJ2-1; TRBD2 agrees at 9 bases. The CDR3 sequence is 16 residues long. Losses at the gene ends were 4 bases for V and 6 bases for J; bases not matched to a gene: 11. Germline assignment: CDR1 SGHDT and CDR2 YYEEEE. CDR3 amino acids: CASSLAGGRGGNEQFF. CDR3 coding DNA: TGTGCCAGCAGCCTCGCGGGAGGGCGGGGAGGCAATGAGCAGTTCTTC.

The chain uses TRBV7-2 and TRBJ1-5; D is undetermined. Between the trimmed V and J ends, which lost 1 base and 6 bases, there was a span of 10 bases. The CDR3 is 14 amino acids. Germline V gives CDR1 SGHTA, CDR2 FQGNSA. CDR3 in DNA: TGTGCCAGCAGCTTAGTAGCAGGAGCTCAGCCCCAGCATTTT. Its protein product is CASSLVAGAQPQHF.

Written as DNA, the CDR3 is TGTGCCTCCGGACTAGCGGGAGTTGACACCGGGGAGCTGTTTTTT. It specifies CASGLAGVDTGELFF. J is TRBJ2-2 and V is TRBV10-3, with 13 bases that match TRBD2. Trimming removed 11 bases from V and 3 bases from J; junction bases left unmatched: 6. The germline gives CDR1 ENHRY, CDR2 SYGVKD. The CDR3 sequence is 15 residues long.

This sequence joins TRBV30 and TRBJ2-7; D is possibly TRBD2 (5 bases). Trimming stripped 2 bases from V and 1 base from J, with 18 bases between. The CDR3 runs to 16 residues. Germline V lookup: CDR1 GTSNPN, CDR2 SVGIG (reference sequence). Here the CDR3 reads CAWSPFGSSVSYEQYF. In nucleotides, the CDR3 is TGTGCCTGGAGTCCGTTTGGGAGTTCGGTGTCCTACGAGCAGTACTTC.

The rearrangement joins TRBV30 to TRBJ1-2, with 7 bases that match TRBD1. CDR3 size: 17 residues. V shed 3 bases and J 3 bases; nucleotides not matched to a gene: 16. Germline V gene data show CDR1 as GTSNPN and CDR2 as SVGIG (reference sequence). The CDR3 region has the DNA TGTGCCTGGAGCGGGGGACAGATCGGCCCGGGGTACTATGGCTACACCTTC. It translates to CAWSGGQIGPGYYGYTF. The complete variable domain, with remaining parts taken from reference TRBV30 and TRBJ1-2, reads SQTIHQWPATLVQPVGSPLSLECTVEGTSNPNLYWYRQAAGRGLQLLFYSVGIGQISSEVPQNLSASRPQDRQFILSSKKLLLSDSGFYLCAWSGGQIGPGYYGYTFGSGTRLTVV.

The genes are TRBV7-8 and TRBJ1-6; D unclear. V shed 2 bases and J shed 6 bases, with 20 bases lying between them. Germline V gene sequence: CDR1 SGHVS, CDR2 FQNEAQ. This CDR3 has 18 amino acids. The CDR3 nucleotides read TGTGCCAGCAGCTTAATTAAGACGGGAGAAACCGTTAATTCACCCCTCCACTTT. Encoded protein: CASSLIKTGETVNSPLHF. Based on the CDR3 plus reference TRBV7-8 and TRBJ1-6, the full variable domain is GAGVSQSPRYKVAKRGQDVALRCDPISGHVSLFWYQQALGQGPEFLTYFQNEAQLDKSGLPSDRFFAERPEGSVSTLKIQRTQQEDSAVYLCASSLIKTGETVNSPLHFGNGTRLTVT.

The chain uses TRBV6-6 and TRBJ1-1; D is unresolved. The CDR3 is 14 amino acids. Germline V gives CDR1 MNHNY, CDR2 SVGAGI (reference sequence). V lost 7 bases, J lost 2 bases, and 14 bases lay in between. CDR3 sequence reads: CASTSHLGNTEAFF. The CDR3 DNA sequence: TGTGCCAGCACCAGCCACCTAGGTAACACTGAAGCTTTCTTT.

With respect to this clone: Other DNA sequences in the same sample also yield this CDR3. The rearrangement links TRBV5-1 to TRBJ2-1, with D possibly being TRBD1 or TRBD2 (5 bases each). Trimming took 1 base from V and 3 from J, leaving 8 bases between them. The CDR3 extends over 14 amino acids. Germline V gives CDR1 SGHRS, CDR2 YFSETQ. CDR3 DNA: TGCGCCAGCAGCTTGCCTGGGGGCTACAATGAGCAGTTCTTC. Residues: CASSLPGGYNEQFF.

The V gene is TRBV18, the J gene TRBJ2-2, with D unresolved. Trimming shortened V by 3 bases and J by 0 bases, and 11 bases separated the two germline ends. The CDR3 has 16 residues. Germline CDR1 reads KGHSH; CDR2 reads LQKENI. CDR3 protein: CASSPQTPANTGELFF. The CDR3 nucleotides read TGTGCCAGCTCACCGCAAACTCCCGCGAACACCGGGGAGCTGTTTTTT.

The chain joins TRBV19 to TRBJ1-1, with TRBD1 matching over 7 bases. The CDR3 length is 14 residues. V lost 2 bases and J lost 7; bases outside the gene matches: 7. Germline assignment: CDR1 LNHDA and CDR2 SQIVND (reference sequence). The CDR3 here is CASSIKEGAREAFF. CDR3 in DNA: TGTGCCAGTAGTATAAAAGAGGGGGCTCGTGAAGCTTTCTTT.

The chain links TRBV6-1 to TRBJ1-5; the D is unclear. The V end was cut by 1 base, the J end by 0 bases, with 7 bases between. In germline, CDR1 is MNHNS, CDR2 SASEGT. This CDR3 is 15 amino acids long. This CDR3 is CASSEVPPSNQPQHF. CDR3 in DNA: TGTGCCAGCAGTGAAGTTCCTCCTAGCAATCAGCCCCAGCATTTT.

The genes are TRBV5-1 and TRBJ2-3; 7 positions agree with TRBD2. The length of the CDR3 is 15 residues. V lost 4 bases, J lost 0 bases, and 5 bases stayed unmatched. Germline V gene lookup returns CDR1 SGHRS and CDR2 YFSETQ. For the CDR3, the DNA is TGCGCCAGCAGCGCAGCCGGGAGGAGCACAGATACGCAGTATTTT. The encoded protein is CASSAAGRSTDTQYF.

This chain joins TRBV7-8 and TRBJ2-2, with 12 positions matching TRBD2. Looked up from germline, CDR1 is SGHVS and CDR2 is FQNEAQ. The CDR3 spans 15 residues. V was clipped by 5 bases and J by 7 bases; unmatched bases: 5. The CDR3, as DNA: TGTGCCAGCAGCGTGACTAGCGGGAGAGGCGGGGAGCTGTTTTTT. Amino acids: CASSVTSGRGGELFF.

This chain uses TRBV7-9 with TRBJ1-1, with D unresolved. V gave up 3 bases and J gave up 6 bases, with 8 bases separating them. Per the germline V gene, CDR1 is SEHNR and CDR2 is FQNEAQ (reference sequence). The CDR3 is 12 residues long. CDR3 sequence reads: CASSLGYAEAFF. CDR3 in DNA: TGTGCCAGCAGCTTGGGATACGCTGAAGCTTTCTTT. Looking up the rest from reference TRBV7-9 and TRBJ1-1 gives the full variable domain: DTGVSQNPRHKITKRGQNVTFRCDPISEHNRLYWYRQTLGQGPEFLTYFQNEAQLEKSRLLSDRFSAERPKGSFSTLEIQRTEQGDSAMYLCASSLGYAEAFFGQGTRLTVV.

This clone showed up just a few times. The chain recombines TRBV7-9 with TRBJ2-1, with D possibly TRBD2 on 6 matching bases. Germline V gene data show CDR1 as SEHNR and CDR2 as FQNEAQ (reference sequence). The CDR3 is made up of 12 amino acids. Deletions cut 6 bases from V and 8 bases from J, with 11 bases between. The CDR3 is CASRRERDEQFF. The CDR3 nucleotides are TGTGCCAGCAGACGGGAGCGCGATGAGCAGTTCTTC.

The J gene is TRBJ2-3, the V gene TRBV10-1; 7 bases are shared with TRBD1. V gave up 2 bases and J gave up 3 bases; unmatched junction bases: 5. This CDR3 contains 15 residues. Germline loops: CDR1 WNHNN, CDR2 SYGVQD (reference sequence). The CDR3 is CASSEGTANTDTQYF. The CDR3 bases are TGCGCCAGCAGTGAGGGGACAGCGAATACAGATACGCAGTATTTT.

The rearrangement links TRBV7-3 to TRBJ2-7; 7 positions match TRBD1. The CDR3 consists of 15 residues. V lost 5 bases and J lost 6; bases outside the gene matches: 13. Looked up from germline, CDR1 is SGHTA and CDR2 is FQGTGA. In DNA form, the CDR3 reads TGTGCCAGCAGCCCCGGAGGCAGGGGGTCGGTCGAGCAGTACTTC. Translated: CASSPGGRGSVEQYF.

J is TRBJ2-3 and V is TRBV5-4, with D uncertain. CDR3 length: 12 amino acids. Per germline, CDR1 SGHNT and CDR2 YYREEE (reference sequence). Trimming pared 6 bases from V and 4 bases from J, leaving 9 bases between. The CDR3 region has the DNA TGTGCCAGCAACAGACGTTCAGATACGCAGTATTTT. Translation gives CASNRRSDTQYF. The full variable domain, rest sourced from reference TRBV5-4 and TRBJ2-3, is ETGVTQSPTHLIKTRGQQVTLRCSSQSGHNTVSWYQQALGQGPQFIFQYYREEENGRGNFPPRFSGLQFPNYSSELNVNALELDDSALYLCASNRRSDTQYFGPGTRLTVL.

The chain has TRBV10-3 and TRBJ2-3; 11 bases are shared with TRBD2. CDR3 size: 15 residues. Germline CDR1 reads ENHRY; CDR2 reads SYGVKD. With V trimmed by 6 bases and J by 0 bases, 2 bases remained unmatched. The CDR3 coding sequence is TGTGCCATCAGCCGACTAGCGGGGAGCACAGATACGCAGTATTTT. Protein: CAISRLAGSTDTQYF.

The chain combines TRBV30 with TRBJ1-1; possibly TRBD1 for D (6 bases). V was clipped by 3 bases and J by 10 bases, with 15 bases between them. This CDR3 comprises 12 residues. Germline V gene lookup returns CDR1 GTSNPN and CDR2 SVGIG (reference sequence). CDR3: CAWRGASSGAFF. The CDR3 DNA follows: TGTGCCTGGAGGGGGGCCAGCTCTGGAGCTTTCTTT.